A single sample gave rise to the 29 T cell receptor beta chains below, sequenced in a study of cytomegalovirus exposure and HLA in healthy donors. With 60 Vbeta and 13 Jbeta primers, the PCR was carried out. Some clones are missing from TCRdb's copy, which holds only in-frame ones; the method was immunoSEQ multiplex PCR. The sample consists of 90,000 to 110,000 clones, around three quarters of them appearing once. The sequenced sample consisted of PBMCs. These TCRs come from a woman aged 45-65 years in good health and CMV-seropositive.

Details on this clone: The same CDR3 can be traced to other DNA sequences in this sample. The rearrangement links TRBV10-3 to TRBJ1-2, with a weak D call TRBD1 (6 bases). Germline assignment: CDR1 ENHRY and CDR2 SYGVKD. The CDR3 is 15 residues long. With 0 bases removed from V and 8 bases from J, the gap between germline ends came to 16 bases. The CDR3 spells CAISESGGPFYGYTF. The CDR3 DNA sequence: TGTGCCATCAGTGAGTCAGGGGGACCGTTCTACGGCTACACCTTC.

Regarding this clone: Other DNA sequences in this specimen translate into the identical CDR3. J is TRBJ1-1 and V is TRBV4-3, with D possibly being TRBD1 (5 bases). Germline V gene sequence: CDR1 LGHNA, CDR2 YSLEER. Trimming cost V 0 bases and J 5 bases, with 13 bases left between them. This CDR3 comprises 15 residues. CDR3 DNA sequence: TGCGCCAGCAGCCAAGACCTTCAGGGAGGTACTGAAGCTTTCTTT. This translates into CASSQDLQGGTEAFF.

CDR3 nucleotide sequence: TGTGCCAGCAGTCTGCCGGGGGGAGCAGATACGCAGTATTTT. Its protein is CASSLPGGADTQYF. This rearrangement joins TRBV25-1 to TRBJ2-3; 7 bases map to TRBD2. V lost 5 bases to trimming and J lost 4 bases; unmatched junction nucleotides: 6. The CDR3 has 14 amino acids. The germline V gene has CDR1 MGHDK and CDR2 SYGVNS.

The V and J genes are TRBV5-4 and TRBJ2-5; 8 nucleotides line up with TRBD1. CDR1 SGHNT and CDR2 YYREEE come from the germline V gene (reference sequence). Trimming removed 8 bases from V and 2 bases from J; junction bases left unmatched: 8. The CDR3 runs 14 residues. The CDR3 spells CASSLDRDQETQYF. CDR3 bases: TGTGCCAGTTCCTTGGACAGGGATCAAGAGACCCAGTACTTC.

This clone was detected a few times. The rearrangement joins TRBV7-9 to TRBJ2-3; unclear D gene. Germline CDR1 and CDR2: SEHNR and FQNEAQ (reference sequence). The CDR3 contains 12 residues. Trimming stripped 2 bases from V and 6 bases from J, with 6 bases between. The CDR3 bases are TGTGCCAGCAGCTTACCCCCGGATACGCAGTATTTT. Translating it yields CASSLPPDTQYF. Drawing the rest from reference TRBV7-9 and TRBJ2-3, the complete variable domain is DTGVSQNPRHKITKRGQNVTFRCDPISEHNRLYWYRQTLGQGPEFLTYFQNEAQLEKSRLLSDRFSAERPKGSFSTLEIQRTEQGDSAMYLCASSLPPDTQYFGPGTRLTVL.

The rearrangement joins TRBV9 to TRBJ2-5; TRBD2 aligns across 7 bases. Germline V gene lookup returns CDR1 SGDLS and CDR2 YYNGEE. CDR3 length equals 16 residues. The ends lost 0 bases at V and 3 bases at J; junction bases unmatched: 8. The CDR3 region has the DNA TGTGCCAGCAGCGTAGCTACAGGTGGGGGGGAAGAGACCCAGTACTTC. Translation gives CASSVATGGGEETQYF. Full variable domain (rest looked up from reference TRBV9 and TRBJ2-5): DSGVTQTPKHLITATGQRVTLRCSPRSGDLSVYWYQQSLDQGLQFLIQYYNGEERAKGNILERFSAQQFPDLHSELNLSSLELGDSALYFCASSVATGGGEETQYFGPGTRLLVL.

This sequence joins TRBV7-3 and TRBJ2-5; 8 nucleotides line up with TRBD2. Germline V gene lookup returns CDR1 SGHTA and CDR2 FQGTGA. The ends lost 5 bases at V and 6 bases at J; junction bases unmatched: 5. The CDR3 is 13 amino acids. CDR3 amino acids: CASSKAGEKTQYF. CDR3 nucleotide sequence: TGTGCCAGCAGCAAAGCGGGGGAAAAGACCCAGTACTTC.

V gene TRBV10-3 combines with J gene TRBJ2-1; 13 bases match TRBD2. In germline, CDR1 is ENHRY, CDR2 SYGVKD. The CDR3 length is 15 residues. V lost 4 bases and J lost 9; bases outside the gene matches: 6. CDR3 DNA: TGTGCCATCAGTGTAACTAGCGGGGGGGCCGGTGAGCAGTTCTTC. Translating it yields CAISVTSGGAGEQFF.

This clone was seen a handful of times. The CDR3: CAIRGTGSNEKLFF. The CDR3 DNA sequence: TGTGCCATCAGAGGTACAGGGTCTAATGAAAAACTGTTTTTT. The rearrangement links TRBV10-3 to TRBJ1-4; D might be TRBD1 (6 bases). The CDR3 spans 14 residues. V gave up 6 bases and J gave up 3 bases, with 11 bases separating them. Germline V gene lookup returns CDR1 ENHRY and CDR2 SYGVKD.

The chain employs TRBV5-1 and TRBJ2-3, with a weak D call TRBD1 (5 bases). Germline assignment: CDR1 SGHRS and CDR2 YFSETQ. V lost 3 bases, J lost 2 bases, and 13 bases lay in between. This CDR3 region has 15 residues. Written as DNA, the CDR3 is TGCGCCAGCAGCTCTACAGGACCTCACACAGATACGCAGTATTTT. Amino acid sequence: CASSSTGPHTDTQYF.

The chain is built from TRBV7-2 and TRBJ1-1; no clear D. From germline, CDR1 is SGHTA and CDR2 FQGNSA. Trimming took off 6 bases at V and 2 bases at J, with 10 bases between the two ends. CDR3 length: 13 residues. This chain's CDR3 is CASSITVNTEAFF. CDR3 coding DNA: TGTGCCAGCAGTATAACAGTCAACACTGAAGCTTTCTTT.

This chain connects TRBV18 to TRBJ1-4, with a possible D match to TRBD1 (5 bases). Trimming took off 8 bases at V and 2 bases at J, with 9 bases between the two ends. Germline CDR1 KGHSH, CDR2 LQKENI. The CDR3 consists of 13 residues. CDR3 in amino acids: CASPRQTNEKLFF. Here the CDR3 DNA reads TGTGCCAGCCCGAGACAGACTAATGAAAAACTGTTTTTT. Based on the CDR3 plus reference TRBV18 and TRBJ1-4, the full variable domain is NAGVMQNPRHLVRRRGQEARLRCSPMKGHSHVYWYRQLPEEGLKFMVYLQKENIIDESGMPKERFSAEFPKEGPSILRIQQVVRGDSAAYFCASPRQTNEKLFFGSGTQLSVL.

This chain joins TRBV5-6 and TRBJ2-2; a weak D match, TRBD2 (6 bases). V was trimmed by 4 bases and J by 4 bases, leaving 14 bases between them. The germline V gene has CDR1 SGHDT and CDR2 YYEEEE. The CDR3 runs to 15 residues. The CDR3 is CASSPRAGGTGELFF. For the CDR3, the DNA is TGTGCCAGCAGCCCTCGAGCCGGGGGCACCGGGGAGCTGTTTTTT.

The chain carries TRBV7-2 and TRBJ2-7; the D gene is possibly TRBD1 (6 bases). Per germline, CDR1 SGHTA and CDR2 FQGNSA. The CDR3 is 16 residues long. V was trimmed by 0 bases and J by 5 bases, leaving 17 bases between them. CDR3 in DNA: TGTGCCAGCAGCTTAGCAGGGACACGAGGGGCCAACGAGCAGTACTTC. This translates into CASSLAGTRGANEQYF.

In this sample, this clone turned up a few times. This chain links TRBV19 with TRBJ2-5; TRBD1 matches 9 bases. V was clipped by 5 bases and J by 2 bases; unmatched bases: 9. The germline V gene encodes CDR1 LNHDA and CDR2 SQIVND (reference sequence). This CDR3 is 16 amino acids long. CDR3 sequence reads: CASSFLPGTGQETQYF. In DNA form, the CDR3 reads TGTGCCAGTAGTTTCCTCCCTGGGACAGGGCAAGAGACCCAGTACTTC.

This chain joins TRBV6-1 and TRBJ2-5; D not resolved. Per germline, CDR1 MNHNS and CDR2 SASEGT. This CDR3 has 15 amino acids. Trimming pared 0 bases from V and 5 bases from J, leaving 13 bases between. CDR3 region: CASSEAGSREETQYF. CDR3 coding DNA: TGTGCCAGCAGTGAAGCGGGCAGTCGAGAGGAGACCCAGTACTTC.

This chain uses TRBV7-3 with TRBJ2-4; TRBD1 matches at 9 bases. From germline, CDR1 is SGHTA and CDR2 FQGTGA. J lost 12 bases, V lost 6 bases, and 12 bases had no gene match. The CDR3 covers 14 residues. CDR3 in DNA: TGTGCCAGCAGTACAGGGGGCGTTCGGGACAGTCAGTACTTC. Translated, it gives CASSTGGVRDSQYF.

The chain recombines TRBV5-1 with TRBJ2-1; D not resolved. Germline V gives CDR1 SGHRS, CDR2 YFSETQ. Trimming pared 1 base from V and 2 bases from J, leaving 13 bases between. The CDR3 length is 16 residues. The CDR3 spells CASSLSTPAAYNEQFF. The CDR3 DNA sequence: TGCGCCAGCAGCTTGTCTACGCCCGCCGCCTACAATGAGCAGTTCTTC.

The chain recombines TRBV6-6 with TRBJ2-7, with TRBD2 matching 8 bases. V was clipped by 4 bases and J by 5 bases; unmatched bases: 10. CDR1 and CDR2 from the germline V gene are MNHNY and SVGAGI (reference sequence). The CDR3 loop spans 15 amino acids. The CDR3 nucleotides are TGTGCCAGCAGTTCCTCCGGGGGGGGGAGCGACGAGCAGTACTTC. Protein product: CASSSSGGGSDEQYF.

This clone was detected only a few times. This rearrangement joins TRBV6-5 to TRBJ1-2; D unclear. Germline CDR1 and CDR2: MNHEY and SVGAGI. V gave up 0 bases and J gave up 3 bases, with 5 bases separating them. CDR3 length: 13 amino acids. The CDR3 nucleotides read TGTGCCAGCAGTTACTCAGGAGACTATGGCTACACCTTC. As protein: CASSYSGDYGYTF.

A single count supports this clone. This chain uses TRBV2 with TRBJ1-6, with 9 bases fitting TRBD1. The germline CDR1 and CDR2 sequences are SNHLY and FYNNEI. This CDR3 has 15 amino acids. The ends lost 8 bases at V and 3 bases at J; junction bases unmatched: 5. CDR3 residues: CASQGQGLYNSPLHF. DNA of the CDR3: TGTGCCAGCCAAGGACAGGGGCTCTATAATTCACCCCTCCACTTT.

The chain couples TRBV19 to TRBJ1-2; 7 nucleotides match TRBD1. V was pared by 5 bases and J by 3 bases, with 9 bases of the junction left unmatched. This CDR3 has 15 residues. Per the germline V gene, CDR1 is LNHDA and CDR2 is SQIVND (reference sequence). The CDR3 sequence is CASSGYPTGDYGYTF. CDR3 nucleotides: TGTGCCAGTAGTGGCTACCCCACAGGGGACTATGGCTACACCTTC. The entire variable domain, with the rest obtained from reference TRBV19 and TRBJ1-2, is as follows: DGGITQSPKYLFRKEGQNVTLSCEQNLNHDAMYWYRQDPGQGLRLIYYSQIVNDFQKGDIAEGYSVSREKKESFPLTVTSAQKNPTAFYLCASSGYPTGDYGYTFGSGTRLTVV.

This chain links TRBV7-9 with TRBJ1-5, with TRBD1 matching over 8 bases. Germline V lookup: CDR1 SEHNR, CDR2 FQNEAQ (reference sequence). The CDR3 has 14 residues. Trimming cost V 3 bases and J 6 bases; bases outside gene matches: 4. CDR3: CASSLDRARQPQHF. CDR3 nucleotide sequence: TGTGCCAGCAGCTTGGACAGGGCTCGTCAGCCCCAGCATTTT. Looking up the rest from reference TRBV7-9 and TRBJ1-5 gives the full variable domain: DTGVSQNPRHKITKRGQNVTFRCDPISEHNRLYWYRQTLGQGPEFLTYFQNEAQLEKSRLLSDRFSAERPKGSFSTLEIQRTEQGDSAMYLCASSLDRARQPQHFGDGTRLSIL.

Only a few counts were recorded for this clone. The J gene is TRBJ2-1, the V gene TRBV19, with 8 nucleotides matching TRBD2. The CDR3 sequence is 16 residues long. The V and J ends lost 5 bases and 1 base, in that order; junction bases with no gene match: 7. Germline V gene sequence: CDR1 LNHDA, CDR2 SQIVND (reference sequence). For the CDR3, the DNA is TGTGCCAGTAGTGGGATAGCGGGAAGGTCCTACAATGAGCAGTTCTTC. Its protein is CASSGIAGRSYNEQFF.

This chain uses TRBV5-6 with TRBJ2-5; D is possibly TRBD2 (6 bases). Germline CDR1 SGHDT, CDR2 YYEEEE. Trimming took off 0 bases at V and 3 bases at J, with 6 bases between the two ends. The CDR3 totals 13 residues. CDR3 protein: CASSLGGEETQYF. DNA of the CDR3: TGTGCCAGCAGCTTGGGCGGGGAAGAGACCCAGTACTTC. The variable domain in full, with the rest retrieved from reference TRBV5-6 and TRBJ2-5, is DAGVTQSPTHLIKTRGQQVTLRCSPKSGHDTVSWYQQALGQGPQFIFQYYEEEERQRGNFPDRFSGHQFPNYSSELNVNALLLGDSALYLCASSLGGEETQYFGPGTRLLVL.

In this sample, this clone turned up once. This rearrangement joins TRBV10-3 to TRBJ2-5; a weak D match, TRBD1 (6 bases). The DNA end lines up better with TRBJ2-7; the J call may be wrong. The CDR3 has 14 residues. The germline gives CDR1 ENHRY, CDR2 SYGVKD. CDR3 protein: CAISDRLLSYEQYF. The CDR3 region has the DNA TGTGCCATCAGCGACAGGTTACTCTCCTACGAGCAGTACTTC.

V gene TRBV7-2 combines with J gene TRBJ2-7, with 10 positions matching TRBD1. After removal of 1 base from V and 2 bases from J, the junction contained 2 bases not matched to a gene. Germline CDR1 is SGHTA and CDR2 is FQGNSA. The CDR3 length is 15 residues. For the CDR3, the DNA is TGTGCCAGCAGCTTAGGACAGGGGGCAACCTACGAGCAGTACTTC. Amino acids: CASSLGQGATYEQYF.

This rearrangement joins TRBV7-9 to TRBJ1-2, with 9 bases matching TRBD1. In germline, CDR1 is SEHNR, CDR2 FQNEAQ (reference sequence). V lost 4 bases and J lost 6; bases outside the gene matches: 9. The CDR3 is 15 residues long. The CDR3 reads CASSSGAGTGNGYTF. As DNA, the CDR3 is TGTGCCAGCAGCTCTGGAGCCGGGACAGGGAATGGCTACACCTTC. Based on the CDR3 plus reference TRBV7-9 and TRBJ1-2, the full variable domain is DTGVSQNPRHKITKRGQNVTFRCDPISEHNRLYWYRQTLGQGPEFLTYFQNEAQLEKSRLLSDRFSAERPKGSFSTLEIQRTEQGDSAMYLCASSSGAGTGNGYTFGSGTRLTVV.

This clone has a handful of counts. The chain recombines TRBV7-9 with TRBJ2-6; 9 bases match TRBD1. The V gene end was trimmed by 5 bases and the J gene end by 0 bases; junction bases not matched to a gene: 11. Germline V lookup: CDR1 SEHNR, CDR2 FQNEAQ (reference sequence). This CDR3 comprises 19 residues. The CDR3 DNA reads as TGTGCCAGCAGCCCAACAGGGGGCTCTCTCCGCTCTGGGGCCAACGTCCTGACTTTC. It encodes CASSPTGGSLRSGANVLTF. Variable domain in full (rest from reference TRBV7-9 and TRBJ2-6): DTGVSQNPRHKITKRGQNVTFRCDPISEHNRLYWYRQTLGQGPEFLTYFQNEAQLEKSRLLSDRFSAERPKGSFSTLEIQRTEQGDSAMYLCASSPTGGSLRSGANVLTFGAGSRLTVL.